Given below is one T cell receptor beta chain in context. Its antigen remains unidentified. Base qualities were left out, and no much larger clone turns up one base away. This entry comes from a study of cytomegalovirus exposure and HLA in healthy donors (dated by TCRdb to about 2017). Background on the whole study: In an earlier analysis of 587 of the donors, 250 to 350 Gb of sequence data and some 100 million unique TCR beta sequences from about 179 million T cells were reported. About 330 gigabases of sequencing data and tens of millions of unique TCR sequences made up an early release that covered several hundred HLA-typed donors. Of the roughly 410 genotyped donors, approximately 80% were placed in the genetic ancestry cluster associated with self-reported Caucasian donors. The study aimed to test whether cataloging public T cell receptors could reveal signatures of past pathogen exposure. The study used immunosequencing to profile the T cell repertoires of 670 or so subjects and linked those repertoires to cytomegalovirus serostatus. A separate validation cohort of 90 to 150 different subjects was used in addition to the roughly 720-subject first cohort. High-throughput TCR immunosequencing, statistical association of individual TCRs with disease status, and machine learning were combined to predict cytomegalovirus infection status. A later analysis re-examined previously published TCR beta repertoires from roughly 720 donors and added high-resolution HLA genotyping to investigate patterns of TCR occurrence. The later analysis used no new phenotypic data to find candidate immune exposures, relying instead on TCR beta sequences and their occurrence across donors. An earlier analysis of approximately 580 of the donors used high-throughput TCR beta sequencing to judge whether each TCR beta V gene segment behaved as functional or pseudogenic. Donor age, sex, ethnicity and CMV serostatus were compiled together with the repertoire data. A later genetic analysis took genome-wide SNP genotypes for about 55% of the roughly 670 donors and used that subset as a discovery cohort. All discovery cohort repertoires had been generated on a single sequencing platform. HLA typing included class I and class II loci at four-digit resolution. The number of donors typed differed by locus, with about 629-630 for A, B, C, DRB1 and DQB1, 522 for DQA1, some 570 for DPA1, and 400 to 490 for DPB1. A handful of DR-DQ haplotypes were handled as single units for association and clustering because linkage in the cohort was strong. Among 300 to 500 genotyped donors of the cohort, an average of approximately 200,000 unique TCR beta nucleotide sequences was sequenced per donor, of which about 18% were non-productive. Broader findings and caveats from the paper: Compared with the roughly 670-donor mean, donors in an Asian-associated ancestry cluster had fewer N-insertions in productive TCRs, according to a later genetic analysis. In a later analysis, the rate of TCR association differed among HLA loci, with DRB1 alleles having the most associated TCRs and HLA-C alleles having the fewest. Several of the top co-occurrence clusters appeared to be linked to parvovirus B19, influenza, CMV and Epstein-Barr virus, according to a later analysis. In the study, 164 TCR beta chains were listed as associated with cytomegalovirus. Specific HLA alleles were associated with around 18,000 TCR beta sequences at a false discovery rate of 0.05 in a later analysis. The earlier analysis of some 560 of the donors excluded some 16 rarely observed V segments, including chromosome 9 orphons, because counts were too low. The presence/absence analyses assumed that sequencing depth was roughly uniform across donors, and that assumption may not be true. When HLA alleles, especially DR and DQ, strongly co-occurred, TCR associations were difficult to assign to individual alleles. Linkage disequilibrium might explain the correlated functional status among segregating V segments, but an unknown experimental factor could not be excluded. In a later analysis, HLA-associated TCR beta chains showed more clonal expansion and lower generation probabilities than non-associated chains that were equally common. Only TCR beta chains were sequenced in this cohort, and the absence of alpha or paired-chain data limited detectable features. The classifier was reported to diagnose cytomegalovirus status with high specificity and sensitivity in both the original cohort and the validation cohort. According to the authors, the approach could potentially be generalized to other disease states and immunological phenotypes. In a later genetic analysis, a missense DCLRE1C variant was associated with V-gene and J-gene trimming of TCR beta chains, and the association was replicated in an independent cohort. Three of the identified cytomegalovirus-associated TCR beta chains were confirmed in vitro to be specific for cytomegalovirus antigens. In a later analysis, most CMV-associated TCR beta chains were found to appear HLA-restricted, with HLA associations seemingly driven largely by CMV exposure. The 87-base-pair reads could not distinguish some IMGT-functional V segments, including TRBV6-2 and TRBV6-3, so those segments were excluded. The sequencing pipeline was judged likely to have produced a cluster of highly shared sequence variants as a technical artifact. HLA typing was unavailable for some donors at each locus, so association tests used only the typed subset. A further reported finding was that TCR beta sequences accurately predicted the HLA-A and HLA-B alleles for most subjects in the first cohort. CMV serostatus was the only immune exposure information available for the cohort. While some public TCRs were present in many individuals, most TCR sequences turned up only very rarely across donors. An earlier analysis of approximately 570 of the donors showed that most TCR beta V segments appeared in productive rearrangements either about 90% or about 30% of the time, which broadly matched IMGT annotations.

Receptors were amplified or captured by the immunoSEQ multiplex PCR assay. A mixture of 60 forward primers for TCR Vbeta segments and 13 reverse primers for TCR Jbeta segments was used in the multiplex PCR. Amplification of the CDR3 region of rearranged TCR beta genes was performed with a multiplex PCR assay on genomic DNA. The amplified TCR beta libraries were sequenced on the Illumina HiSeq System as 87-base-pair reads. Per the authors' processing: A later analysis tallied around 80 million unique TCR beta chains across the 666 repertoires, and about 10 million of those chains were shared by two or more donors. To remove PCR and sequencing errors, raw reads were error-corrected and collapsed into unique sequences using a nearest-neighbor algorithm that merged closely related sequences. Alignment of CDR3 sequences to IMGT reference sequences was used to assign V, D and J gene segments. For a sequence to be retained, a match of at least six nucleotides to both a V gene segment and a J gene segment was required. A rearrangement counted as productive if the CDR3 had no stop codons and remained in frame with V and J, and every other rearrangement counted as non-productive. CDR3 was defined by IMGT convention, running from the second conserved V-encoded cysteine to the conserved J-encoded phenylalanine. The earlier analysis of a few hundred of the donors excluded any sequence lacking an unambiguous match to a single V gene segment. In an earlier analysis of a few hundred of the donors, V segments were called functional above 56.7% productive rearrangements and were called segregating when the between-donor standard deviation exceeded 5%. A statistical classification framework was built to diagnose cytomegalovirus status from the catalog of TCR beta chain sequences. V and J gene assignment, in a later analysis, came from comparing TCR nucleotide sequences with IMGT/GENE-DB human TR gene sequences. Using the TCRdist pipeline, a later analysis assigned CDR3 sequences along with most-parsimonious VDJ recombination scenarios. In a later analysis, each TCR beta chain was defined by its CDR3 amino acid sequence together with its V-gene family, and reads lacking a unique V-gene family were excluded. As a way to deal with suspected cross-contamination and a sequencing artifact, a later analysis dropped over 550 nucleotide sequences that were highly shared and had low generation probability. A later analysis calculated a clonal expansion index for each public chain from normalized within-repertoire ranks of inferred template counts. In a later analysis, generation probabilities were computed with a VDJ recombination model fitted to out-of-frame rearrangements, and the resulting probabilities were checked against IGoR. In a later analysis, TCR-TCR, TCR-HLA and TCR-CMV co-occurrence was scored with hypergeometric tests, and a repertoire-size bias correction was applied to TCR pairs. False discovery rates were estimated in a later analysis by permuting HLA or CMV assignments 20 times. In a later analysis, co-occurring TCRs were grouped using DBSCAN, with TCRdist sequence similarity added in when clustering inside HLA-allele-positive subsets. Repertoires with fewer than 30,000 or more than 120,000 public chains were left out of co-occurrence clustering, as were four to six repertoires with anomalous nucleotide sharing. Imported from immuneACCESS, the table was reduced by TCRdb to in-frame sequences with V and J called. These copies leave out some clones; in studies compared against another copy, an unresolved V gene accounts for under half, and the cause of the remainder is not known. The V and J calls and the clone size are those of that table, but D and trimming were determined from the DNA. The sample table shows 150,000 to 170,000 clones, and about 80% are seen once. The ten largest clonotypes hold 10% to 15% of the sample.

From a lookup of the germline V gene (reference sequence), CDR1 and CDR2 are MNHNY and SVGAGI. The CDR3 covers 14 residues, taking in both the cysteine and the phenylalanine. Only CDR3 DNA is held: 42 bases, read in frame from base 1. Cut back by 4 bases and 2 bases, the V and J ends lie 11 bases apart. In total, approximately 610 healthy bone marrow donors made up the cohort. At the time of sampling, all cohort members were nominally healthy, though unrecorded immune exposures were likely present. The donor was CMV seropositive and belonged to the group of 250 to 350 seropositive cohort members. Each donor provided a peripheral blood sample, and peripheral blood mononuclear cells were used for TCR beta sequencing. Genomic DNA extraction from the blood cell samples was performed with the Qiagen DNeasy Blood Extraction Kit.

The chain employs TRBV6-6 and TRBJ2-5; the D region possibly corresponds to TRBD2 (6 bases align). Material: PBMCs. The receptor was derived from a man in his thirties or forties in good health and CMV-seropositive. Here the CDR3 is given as CASSSTGLQETQYF. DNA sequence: TGTGCCAGCAGTTCCACGGGACTTCAAGAGACCCAGTACTTC.